Sequencing of this TCR beta chain was carried out in a study of cytomegalovirus exposure and HLA in healthy donors. Primers for the PCR totalled 60 Vbeta and 13 Jbeta. Profiled with immunoSEQ multiplex PCR; TCRdb holds only in-frame clones, not every one. This sample has 100,000 to 150,000 clones, with about 79% found just once. V was clipped by 3 bases and J by 6 bases; unmatched bases: 10. This CDR3 is built from 15 residues. Germline CDR1 and CDR2: SGHTA and FQGNSA. General observations from the study: Later, TCR association rates were found to vary by HLA locus, highest for DRB1 and lowest for HLA-C.

For this clone: As yet, its antigen is unknown.

Sequenced input: PBMCs. This sequence originates from a woman in her forties or fifties in good health and CMV-seronegative. The rearrangement links TRBV7-2 to TRBJ2-7; the match to TRBD2 covers 8 bases. DNA of the CDR3: TGTGCCAGCAGCTTGGAGACTAGCGTTTTTTCCGAGCAGTACTTC. It specifies CASSLETSVFSEQYF. The full variable domain, its missing parts supplied by reference TRBV7-2 and TRBJ2-7, is GAGVSQSPSNKVTEKGKDVELRCDPISGHTALYWYRQSLGQGLEFLIYFQGNSAPDKSGLPSDRFSAERTGGSVSTLTIQRTQQEDSAVYLCASSLETSVFSEQYFGPGTRLTVT.